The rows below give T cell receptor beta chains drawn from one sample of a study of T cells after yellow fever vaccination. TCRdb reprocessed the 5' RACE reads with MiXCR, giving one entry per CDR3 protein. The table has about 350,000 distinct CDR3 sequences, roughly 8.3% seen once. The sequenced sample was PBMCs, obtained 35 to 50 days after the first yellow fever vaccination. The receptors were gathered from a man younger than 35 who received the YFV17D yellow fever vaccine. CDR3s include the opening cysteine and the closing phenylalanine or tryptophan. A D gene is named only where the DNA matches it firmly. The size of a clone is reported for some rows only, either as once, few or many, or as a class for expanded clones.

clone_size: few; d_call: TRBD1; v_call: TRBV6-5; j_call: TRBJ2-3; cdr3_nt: TGTGCCAGCAGTTTCCGGACAGGGGGCATAGATACGCAGTATTTT; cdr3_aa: CASSFRTGGIDTQYF
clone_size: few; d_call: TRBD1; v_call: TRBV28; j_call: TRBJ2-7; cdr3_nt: TGTGCCAGCAGCCCGTCAGGGGGCGCGCATCACTACGAGCAGTACTTC; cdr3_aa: CASSPSGGAHHYEQYF
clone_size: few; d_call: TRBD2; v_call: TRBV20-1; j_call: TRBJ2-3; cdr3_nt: TGCAGTGCTACTAGCGGTCGCCTCACCACAGATACGCAGTATTTT; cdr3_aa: CSATSGRLTTDTQYF
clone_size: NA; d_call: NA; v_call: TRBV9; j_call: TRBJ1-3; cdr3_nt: TGTGCCAGCAGCGCCTGGGAGACTTACTCTGGAAACACCATATATTTT; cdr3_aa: CASSAWETYSGNTIYF
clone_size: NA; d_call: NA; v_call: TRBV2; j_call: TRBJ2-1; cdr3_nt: TGTGCCAGCAGCCAAACCCCCCCCGGGAATGAGCAGTTCTTC; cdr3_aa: CASSQTPPGNEQFF
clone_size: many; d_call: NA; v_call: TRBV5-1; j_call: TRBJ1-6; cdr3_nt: TGCGCCAGCAGCTTGGATGGGAGCGGAAATTCACCCCTCCACTTT; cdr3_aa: CASSLDGSGNSPLHF
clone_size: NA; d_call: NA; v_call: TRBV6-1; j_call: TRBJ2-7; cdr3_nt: TGTGCCAGCAGTGAATCTGGCACCATTACACCCTACGAGCAGTACTTC; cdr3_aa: CASSESGTITPYEQYF
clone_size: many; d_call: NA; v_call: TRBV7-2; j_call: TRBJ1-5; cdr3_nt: TGTGCCAGCAGCCCCCGCCCCGGCAATCAGCCCCAGCATTTT; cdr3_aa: CASSPRPGNQPQHF
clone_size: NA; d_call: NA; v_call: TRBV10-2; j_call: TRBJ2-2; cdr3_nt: TGCGCCAGCAGTGAAGGTCGGATCCTGGGAACCGGGGAGCTGTTTTTT; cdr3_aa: CASSEGRILGTGELFF
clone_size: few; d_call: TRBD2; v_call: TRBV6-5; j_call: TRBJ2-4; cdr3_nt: TGTGCCAGCAGTGTACTAGCGGGGGGTGACAAAAACATTCAGTACTTC; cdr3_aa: CASSVLAGGDKNIQYF
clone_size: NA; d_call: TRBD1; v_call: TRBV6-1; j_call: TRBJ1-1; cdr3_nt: TGTGCCAGCAGTCAGACAGGGGTTACATCTCGTCGGCTTAATGGGGCTTTCTTT; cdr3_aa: CASSQTGVTSRRLNGAFF
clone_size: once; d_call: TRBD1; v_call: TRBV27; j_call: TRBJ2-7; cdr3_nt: TGTGCCAGCAGTTCACCGGGACAGGGTCCGGGGTACGAGCAGTACTTC; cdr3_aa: CASSSPGQGPGYEQYF